This is a list of T cell receptor beta chains from one sample in a study of blood T cell repertoires in COVID-19. Sequencing used immunoSEQ multiplex PCR; TCRdb keeps in-frame clones, though not all of them. Among about 98,000 clones listed, around 75% were seen once. Input material: peripheral blood. These receptors were collected from a man aged 70-80 years with acute or convalescent COVID-19. CDR3s include the opening cysteine and the closing phenylalanine or tryptophan. Fields, in order: clone size, D gene, J gene, V gene, CDR3 DNA, CDR3 protein. The D gene is left open where the match is weak. For some rows the clone size is stated as once, few or many, or as a class when expanded; others skip it.

. | . | TRBJ1-5 | TRBV2 | TGTGCCAGCAGGGGAACCTCACGACAGGTTAATCAGCCCCAGCATTTT | CASRGTSRQVNQPQHF
. | TRBD1 | TRBJ2-7 | TRBV6-5 | TGTGCCAGCAGTTCCCGGGACAGCCCCTCCTACGAGCAGTACTTC | CASSSRDSPSYEQYF
. | TRBD1 | TRBJ1-2 | TRBV10-3 | TGTGCCATCAGGGGGGATTTAACAGGGGAAGGCTACACCTTC | CAIRGDLTGEGYTF
. | . | TRBJ2-7 | TRBV28 | TGTGCCAGCAGTTCCCTGAGATTGGACAGAGCTTCCTACGAGCAGTACTTC | CASSSLRLDRASYEQYF
. | . | TRBJ1-5 | TRBV28 | TGTGCCAGCAGTTTGAGCGGGGGGAGCAATCAGCCCCAGCATTTT | CASSLSGGSNQPQHF
many | TRBD1 | TRBJ2-5 | TRBV5-4 | TGTGCCAGCAGCCCGGACAGGTTACAAGAGACCCAGTACTTC | CASSPDRLQETQYF
. | TRBD2 | TRBJ2-2 | TRBV18 | TGTGCCAGCTCACCAGAAGTGCTAGCGGGAGAAACCGGGGAGCTGTTTTTT | CASSPEVLAGETGELFF
. | . | TRBJ2-2 | TRBV3-1/TRBV3-2 | TGTGCCAGCAAGAGAGGGGGGGACCCCGGGGAGCTGTTTTTT | CASKRGGDPGELFF
. | TRBD2 | TRBJ2-1 | TRBV6-1 | TGTGCCAGCAGTGCACGACTAGCGGGAGTGGGCAATGAGCAGTTCTTC | CASSARLAGVGNEQFF
. | TRBD2 | TRBJ2-7 | TRBV6-5 | TGTGCCAGCAAGCCCAACGGGGGGGTCGAGCAGTACTTC | CASKPNGGVEQYF
. | . | TRBJ2-1 | TRBV3-1/TRBV3-2 | TGTGCCAGCAGCCTTAGGAATCGGGATGAGCAGTTCTTC | CASSLRNRDEQFF
. | TRBD1 | TRBJ2-1 | TRBV4-1 | TGCGCCAGCAGCCGATTACAGGGGGCTACCTACAATGAGCAGTTCTTC | CASSRLQGATYNEQFF
. | . | TRBJ2-1 | TRBV5-8 | TGTGCCAGCAGCTTGGCCTTATATCACTTTTCCTCCTACAATGAGCAGTTCTTC | CASSLALYHFSSYNEQFF
. | TRBD1 | TRBJ1-1 | TRBV4-3 | TGCGCCAGCAGCCCGGGACAGACGAACACTGAAGCTTTCTTT | CASSPGQTNTEAFF
. | . | TRBJ1-2 | TRBV6-5 | TGTGCCAGCAGTTACGACACGCTCTCCTATGGCTACACCTTC | CASSYDTLSYGYTF
. | . | TRBJ2-7 | TRBV11-1 | TGTGCCAGCAGCTTTTATCAGGGGTCCTACGAGCAGTACTTC | CASSFYQGSYEQYF
few | . | TRBJ2-7 | TRBV4-3 | TGCGCCAGCAGCCAAGATCAACGGCAGGGTGTCTACGAGCAGTACTTC | CASSQDQRQGVYEQYF
. | TRBD1 | TRBJ1-4 | TRBV7-2 | TGTGCCAGCAGCTTAAGGCCAGGGGGCTATGAAAAACTGTTTTTT | CASSLRPGGYEKLFF
once | . | TRBJ1-5 | TRBV6-5 | TGTGCCAGTAGACAGTTCCCTAGCAATCAGCCCCAGCATTTT | CASRQFPSNQPQHF
. | . | TRBJ2-7 | TRBV6-5 | TGTGCCAGCAGTTCCACCAGGCGCTCCTACGAGCAGTACTTC | CASSSTRRSYEQYF